Each of the 10 T cell receptor beta chains below was sequenced from the same sample in a study of shared clonotypes between healthy human individuals. Assay used: immunoSEQ multiplex PCR; TCRdb lists only in-frame clones, some missing. The sample contains around 1,000,000 clones, around three quarters of which appear only once. The material sequenced was memory CD4+ T cells from PBMCs. The subset: CD45RA-negative fraction. These receptors originate from a man between 18 and 35 years old in good health. Some clones in this sample may be carry-over from other donors' samples.

CDR3 region: CASSYDTDTQYF. The CDR3 DNA reads as TGCGCCAGCAGCTACGACACAGATACGCAGTATTTT. The V call is TRBV5-1, the J call TRBJ2-3; D unclear. Germline-derived CDR1 and CDR2 are SGHRS and YFSETQ. With 3 bases removed from V and 2 bases from J, the gap between germline ends came to 4 bases. The length of the CDR3 is 12 residues.

The chain recombines TRBV5-1 with TRBJ1-2, with D possibly TRBD1 on 6 matching bases. Germline V gene lookup returns CDR1 SGHRS and CDR2 YFSETQ. This CDR3 is 13 amino acids long. V shed 4 bases and J shed 5 bases, with 12 bases lying between them. CDR3: CASSETGFYGYTF. The DNA for the CDR3 is TGCGCCAGCAGCGAAACAGGGTTTTATGGCTACACCTTC.

This clone has only a few counts. V is TRBV4-2 and J is TRBJ1-2; tentative D call: TRBD1 (6 bases). The CDR3 sequence is 14 residues long. The germline V gene has CDR1 LGHNA and CDR2 YNFKEQ. V was shortened by 3 bases and J by 4 bases, with 12 bases between the two germline ends. CDR3 residues: CASSQGAGAYGYTF. Here the CDR3 DNA reads TGTGCCAGCAGCCAGGGAGCAGGGGCCTATGGCTACACCTTC.

This clone was seen repeatedly, ten times or more. This chain connects TRBV25-1 to TRBJ2-2; weak D call: TRBD1 (6 bases). This CDR3 has 14 residues. CDR1 MGHDK and CDR2 SYGVNS come from the germline V gene. V was clipped by 4 bases and J by 6 bases, with 12 bases between them. The CDR3 DNA reads as TGTGCCAGCAGTGGGGACACCCATGCCGGGGAGCTGTTTTTT. Its protein product is CASSGDTHAGELFF.

The chain uses TRBV5-1 and TRBJ2-7; 9 bases align to TRBD1. The junction had 6 bases not matched to a gene; V was cut back by 5 bases and J by 0 bases. Germline V gives CDR1 SGHRS, CDR2 YFSETQ. This CDR3 is built from 15 residues. The CDR3 loop is CASRGQGRSSYEQYF. The CDR3 DNA follows: TGCGCCAGCAGGGGACAGGGACGGTCCTCCTACGAGCAGTACTTC.

This clone was detected only once. V and J are TRBV18 and TRBJ1-2; D remains ambiguous. Germline V gives CDR1 KGHSH, CDR2 LQKENI. This CDR3 region has 13 residues. V dropped 2 bases and J dropped 1 base, with 5 bases sitting between them. As DNA, the CDR3 is TGTGCCAGCTCACCAGGGATTAACTATGGCTACACCTTC. Translated, it gives CASSPGINYGYTF.

This clone was observed a few times. The CDR3: CASRSGQGSLPFF. The DNA of the CDR3 is TGTGCCAGCAGATCGGGACAGGGATCTCTTCCGTTCTTC. The gene calls are TRBV2 and TRBJ2-1; TRBD1 agrees at 9 bases. Germline-derived CDR1 and CDR2 are SNHLY and FYNNEI. The CDR3 loop spans 13 amino acids. With 6 bases clipped from V and 15 bases from J, the junction kept 12 bases outside the gene matches. Drawing the rest from reference TRBV2 and TRBJ2-1, the complete variable domain is EPEVTQTPSHQVTQMGQEVILRCVPISNHLYFYWYRQILGQKVEFLVSFYNNEISEKSEIFDDQFSVERPDGSNFTLKIRSTKLEDSAMYFCASRSGQGSLPFFGPGTRLTVL.

On this clone: Other DNA sequences in the same sample also yield this CDR3. V is TRBV6-6 and J is TRBJ1-5; TRBD1 is a possible D gene (5 bases). Germline lookup yields CDR1 MNHNY and CDR2 SVGAGI (reference sequence). Trimming removed 6 bases from V and 1 base from J, with 7 bases in between. The CDR3 length is 13 residues. The CDR3 DNA sequence: TGTGCCAGCAGACGACAGAGCAATCAGCCCCAGCATTTT. Its protein is CASRRQSNQPQHF.

The V gene is TRBV7-3, the J gene TRBJ1-2, with D tentatively TRBD1 (6 bases). CDR3 length equals 13 residues. CDR1 is SGHTA and CDR2 is FQGTGA in the germline V gene. Trimming shortened V by 3 bases and J by 7 bases, and 12 bases separated the two germline ends. The CDR3 spells CASSLGAGSGYTF. DNA of the CDR3: TGTGCCAGCAGCTTGGGGGCGGGGTCTGGCTACACCTTC.

J is TRBJ2-7 and V is TRBV7-3; tentative D call: TRBD1 (5 bases). Germline CDR1 SGHTA, CDR2 FQGTGA. Trimming removed 7 bases from V and 0 bases from J, with 13 bases in between. The CDR3 consists of 14 residues. CDR3 amino acids: CASTKGAPSYEQYF. DNA for the CDR3: TGTGCCAGCACTAAAGGGGCCCCCTCCTACGAGCAGTACTTC. The whole variable domain, remainder taken from reference TRBV7-3 and TRBJ2-7, is GAGVSQTPSNKVTEKGKYVELRCDPISGHTALYWYRQSLGQGPEFLIYFQGTGAADDSGLPNDRFFAVRPEGSVSTLKIQRTERGDSAVYLCASTKGAPSYEQYFGPGTRLTVT.